This T cell receptor (beta chain) was found in a study of shared clonotypes between healthy human individuals. Study-level points and caveats: Naive subsets typically showed greater estimated richness than memory subsets.

This clone showed up many times. Its specificity is unknown. One junction end disagrees with the germline gene, perhaps due to a read error. Deep level was the assay's run setting. The assay was immunoSEQ multiplex PCR, and TCRdb's table has in-frame clones only and misses some. The sample lists fewer than 130,000 clones, around 64% occurring once. CD8 memory was a combination that joined CD45RO+ cells with CCR7-negative CD45RA+ TemRA cells. The sequence came from a woman in her twenties or thirties in good health. Source material: memory CD8+ T cells sorted from blood. Regarding subset: CD45RO+ cells pooled with CCR7-negative TemRA cells.

CDR3 sequence (DNA): TGTGCCAGCAGCGAAGAGACAGGGTCCAATCAGCCCCAGCATTTT. Protein product: CASSEETGSNQPQHF. This chain connects TRBV6-1 to TRBJ1-5; TRBD1 matches 7 bases. This CDR3 region has 15 residues. Germline V gives CDR1 MNHNS, CDR2 SASEGT.